Presented here are 15 T cell receptor beta chains from one specimen sequenced in a study of T cells and copy number aberrations in small-cell lung cancer. Profiled with immunoSEQ multiplex PCR; TCRdb holds only in-frame clones, not every one. Of 1,000 to 1,500 clones in the sample, roughly four fifths were seen once. What was sequenced was tumor tissue. The receptors stem from a woman aged 50 to 65 with small cell lung cancer.

V gene TRBV6-5 combines with J gene TRBJ1-2; a possible D gene is TRBD1 (5 bases). Germline-derived CDR1 and CDR2 are MNHEY and SVGAGI. V lost 6 bases, J lost 7 bases, and 21 bases lay in between. The CDR3 is made up of 15 amino acids. CDR3 DNA: TGTGCCAGCAGCCCCCGGGACGGAACGTTCCGTGGCTACACCTTC. It specifies CASSPRDGTFRGYTF.

The chain uses TRBV6-1 and TRBJ2-7; tentatively, D is TRBD1 (5 bases). CDR1 and CDR2 from the germline V gene are MNHNS and SASEGT. The CDR3 has 14 amino acids. The V end was cut by 1 base, the J end by 2 bases, with 9 bases between. CDR3 bases: TGTGCCAGCAGTGAAGAGGTGGGGCCCTACGAGCAGTACTTC. Its protein product is CASSEEVGPYEQYF.

This sequence joins TRBV2 and TRBJ2-5; a possible D gene is TRBD2 (6 bases). The germline V gene encodes CDR1 SNHLY and CDR2 FYNNEI. V was pared by 11 bases and J by 4 bases, with 8 bases between. This CDR3 is 10 amino acids long. The CDR3: CAGGAETQYF. Here the CDR3 DNA reads TGTGCCGGCGGGGCAGAGACCCAGTACTTC. Full variable domain (rest looked up from reference TRBV2 and TRBJ2-5): EPEVTQTPSHQVTQMGQEVILRCVPISNHLYFYWYRQILGQKVEFLVSFYNNEISEKSEIFDDQFSVERPDGSNFTLKIRSTKLEDSAMYFCAGGAETQYFGPGTRLLVL.

The gene calls are TRBV13 and TRBJ2-3; tentatively, D is TRBD2 (6 bases). The germline CDR1 and CDR2 sequences are PRHDT and FYEKMQ (reference sequence). The CDR3 length is 18 residues. With 2 bases removed from V and 6 bases from J, the gap between germline ends came to 24 bases. Here the CDR3 reads CASSLMGWGLAQADTQYF. The CDR3 DNA reads TGTGCCAGCAGCTTAATGGGATGGGGACTGGCCCAAGCCGATACGCAGTATTTT.

This rearrangement joins TRBV25-1 to TRBJ2-7; TRBD1 is a possible D gene (5 bases). The V end lost 6 bases, the J end lost 7 bases, and 19 bases lay between the germline ends. The germline V gene has CDR1 MGHDK and CDR2 SYGVNS. The CDR3 runs to 14 residues. The CDR3 loop is CASRPSVTGREQYF. CDR3 nucleotides: TGTGCCAGCAGACCGTCCGTTACAGGTCGGGAGCAGTACTTC.

This clone was observed a handful of times. A read error may produce the germline difference seen at one junction end. The genes are TRBV27 and TRBJ1-6, with TRBD1 as a possible D gene (6 bases). Germline CDR1 is MNHEY and CDR2 is SMNVEV (reference sequence). This CDR3 is 15 amino acids long. The chain's CDR3 is CASSTGALGASPLRF. The CDR3 coding sequence is TGTGCCAGCAGCACGGGGGCCCTTGGGGCGTCACCCCTCCGCTTT.

The chain is built from TRBV18 and TRBJ2-7, with TRBD1 identical over 8 bases. The CDR3 covers 14 residues. Germline V gene data show CDR1 as KGHSH and CDR2 as LQKENI. The ends lost 4 bases at V and 3 bases at J; junction bases unmatched: 5. The CDR3 loop is CASSRGTGSYEQYF. CDR3 DNA: TGTGCCAGCTCACGAGGGACAGGTAGCTACGAGCAGTACTTC. Full variable domain (remainder filled in from reference TRBV18 and TRBJ2-7): NAGVMQNPRHLVRRRGQEARLRCSPMKGHSHVYWYRQLPEEGLKFMVYLQKENIIDESGMPKERFSAEFPKEGPSILRIQQVVRGDSAAYFCASSRGTGSYEQYFGPGTRLTVT.

By frequency in the sample, this clone is large. DNA of the CDR3: TGTGCCAGCAGCTTAATTCCGGGGGCGACGGACGAGCAGTACTTC. This encodes CASSLIPGATDEQYF. V is TRBV11-2 and J is TRBJ2-7; D possibly matches TRBD1 or TRBD2 (6 bases each). The CDR3 totals 15 residues. Trimming cost V 2 bases and J 5 bases, with 16 bases left between them. The germline V gene encodes CDR1 SGHAT and CDR2 FQNNGV.

This chain connects TRBV11-2 to TRBJ1-1; 9 bases match TRBD1. V was pared by 6 bases and J by 4 bases, with 6 bases of the junction left unmatched. The CDR3 is made up of 14 amino acids. Germline loops: CDR1 SGHAT, CDR2 FQNNGV. Here the CDR3 DNA reads TGTGCCAGCAGATCGACAGGGGGGGGCACTGAAGCTTTCTTT. It yields the protein CASRSTGGGTEAFF.

The count of this clone is one. The chain combines TRBV9 with TRBJ1-1; 8 bases agree with TRBD1. The CDR3 contains 18 residues. Germline-derived CDR1 and CDR2 are SGDLS and YYNGEE. With 0 bases clipped from V and 4 bases from J, the junction kept 14 bases outside the gene matches. The CDR3 sequence: CASSVESGGGFVGTEAFF. CDR3 DNA: TGTGCCAGCAGCGTAGAGTCAGGGGGCGGTTTCGTTGGCACTGAAGCTTTCTTT. Looking up the rest from reference TRBV9 and TRBJ1-1 gives the full variable domain: DSGVTQTPKHLITATGQRVTLRCSPRSGDLSVYWYQQSLDQGLQFLIQYYNGEERAKGNILERFSAQQFPDLHSELNLSSLELGDSALYFCASSVESGGGFVGTEAFFGQGTRLTVV.

The chain is built from TRBV10-2 and TRBJ1-1; possible D gene TRBD1, 6 bases. The CDR3 is 16 amino acids. In germline, CDR1 is WSHSY, CDR2 SAAADI. V lost 7 bases and J 7 bases, leaving 25 bases between the germline ends. For the CDR3, the DNA is TGCGCCAGCACCGAGCCGAGGGTTGGGGGCGGGGGTGAAGCTTTCTTT. Protein: CASTEPRVGGGGEAFF.

The chain couples TRBV9 to TRBJ2-1; 7 bases agree with TRBD2. V lost 0 bases to trimming and J lost 8 bases; unmatched junction nucleotides: 8. The CDR3 is 15 residues long. The germline CDR1 and CDR2 sequences are SGDLS and YYNGEE. CDR3 in DNA: TGTGCCAGCAGCGTAGAGGGAGGGCCGTCTCATGAGCAGTTCTTC. Amino acid sequence: CASSVEGGPSHEQFF.

The CDR3 DNA follows: TGTGCCAGCAGTTCCTTTCCCCTCGACAGGTCCAATCAGCCCCAGCATTTT. Protein: CASSSFPLDRSNQPQHF. The chain is built from TRBV27 and TRBJ1-5, with D tentatively TRBD1 (6 bases). Trimming stripped 4 bases from V and 3 bases from J, with 19 bases between. CDR1 and CDR2 from the germline V gene are MNHEY and SMNVEV (reference sequence). The CDR3 runs 17 residues.

The genes are TRBV29-1 and TRBJ2-5; no definite D call. V was trimmed by 7 bases and J by 4 bases, leaving 13 bases between them. CDR1 is SQVTM, CDR2 ANQGSEA, per germline. CDR3 length: 12 amino acids. CDR3: CSAEVRAETQYF. The DNA of the CDR3 is TGCAGCGCTGAGGTTAGGGCAGAGACCCAGTACTTC.

The rearrangement joins TRBV11-2 to TRBJ1-2; the D gene is possibly TRBD1 (6 bases). Between the trimmed V and J ends, which lost 5 bases and 8 bases, there was a span of 15 bases. The CDR3 has 13 residues. CDR1 is SGHAT and CDR2 is FQNNGV in the germline V gene. The CDR3 spells CASSTQGEGGYTF. CDR3 coding DNA: TGTGCCAGCAGCACACAGGGTGAGGGCGGCTACACCTTC. Supplemented by reference TRBV11-2 and TRBJ1-2, the full variable domain reads EAGVAQSPRYKIIEKRQSVAFWCNPISGHATLYWYQQILGQGPKLLIQFQNNGVVDDSQLPKDRFSAERLKGVDSTLKIQPAKLEDSAVYLCASSTQGEGGYTFGSGTRLTVV.